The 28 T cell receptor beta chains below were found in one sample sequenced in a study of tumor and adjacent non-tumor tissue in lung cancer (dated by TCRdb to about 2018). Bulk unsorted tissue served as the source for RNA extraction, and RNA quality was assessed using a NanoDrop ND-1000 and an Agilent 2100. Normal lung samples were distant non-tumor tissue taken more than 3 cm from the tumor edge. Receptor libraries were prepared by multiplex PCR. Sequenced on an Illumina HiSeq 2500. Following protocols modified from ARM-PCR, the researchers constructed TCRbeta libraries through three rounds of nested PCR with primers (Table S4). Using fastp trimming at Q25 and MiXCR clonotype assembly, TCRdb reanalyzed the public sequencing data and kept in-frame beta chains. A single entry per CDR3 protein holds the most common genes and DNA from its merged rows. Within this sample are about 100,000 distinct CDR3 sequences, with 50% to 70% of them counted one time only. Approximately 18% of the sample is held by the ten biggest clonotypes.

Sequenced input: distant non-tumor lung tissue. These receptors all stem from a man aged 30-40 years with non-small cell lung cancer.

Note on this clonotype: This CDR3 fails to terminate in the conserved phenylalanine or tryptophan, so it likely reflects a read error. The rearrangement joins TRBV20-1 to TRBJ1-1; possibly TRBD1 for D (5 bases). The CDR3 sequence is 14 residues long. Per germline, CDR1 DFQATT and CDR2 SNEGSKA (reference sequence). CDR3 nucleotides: TGCAGCGCTAGAGTGGGACCTAGGGGAACTGAAGCTTTCTCT. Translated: CSARVGPRGTEAFS.

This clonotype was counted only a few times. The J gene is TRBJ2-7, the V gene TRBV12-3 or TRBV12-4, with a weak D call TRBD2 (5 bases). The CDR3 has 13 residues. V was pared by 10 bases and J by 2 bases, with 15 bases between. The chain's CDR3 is CANTFSGAYEQYF. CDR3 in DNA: TGTGCCAACACCTTTTCCGGGGCCTACGAGCAGTACTTC.

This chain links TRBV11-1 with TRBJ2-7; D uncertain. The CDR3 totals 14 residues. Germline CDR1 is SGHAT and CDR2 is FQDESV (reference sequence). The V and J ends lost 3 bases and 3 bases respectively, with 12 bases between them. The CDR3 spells CASSFSGNRYEQYF. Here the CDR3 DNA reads TGTGCCAGCAGCTTCTCTGGAAATCGCTACGAGCAGTACTTC.

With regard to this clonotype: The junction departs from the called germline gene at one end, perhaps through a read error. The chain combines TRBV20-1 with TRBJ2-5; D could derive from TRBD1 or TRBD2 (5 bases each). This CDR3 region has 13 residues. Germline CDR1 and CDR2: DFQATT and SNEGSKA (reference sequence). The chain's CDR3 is CSTMGRIQESQYF. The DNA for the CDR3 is TGCAGTACTATGGGACGGATTCAAGAGTCCCAGTACTTC.

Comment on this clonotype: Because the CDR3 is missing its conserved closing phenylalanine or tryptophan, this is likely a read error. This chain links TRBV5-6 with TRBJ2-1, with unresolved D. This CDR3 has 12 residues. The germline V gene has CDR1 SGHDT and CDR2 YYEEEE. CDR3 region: CASSLGNNEQFL. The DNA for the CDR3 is TGTGCTAGCAGCTTGGGGAACAATGAGCAGTTCTTA.

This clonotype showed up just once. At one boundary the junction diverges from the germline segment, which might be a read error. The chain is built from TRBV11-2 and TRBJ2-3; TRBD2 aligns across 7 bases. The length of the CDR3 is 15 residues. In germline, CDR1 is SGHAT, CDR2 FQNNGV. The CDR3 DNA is TGTGCCTGCGGTCCCCGAGCGGGGAGCACAGATACGCACTATTTT. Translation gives CACGPRAGSTDTHYF.

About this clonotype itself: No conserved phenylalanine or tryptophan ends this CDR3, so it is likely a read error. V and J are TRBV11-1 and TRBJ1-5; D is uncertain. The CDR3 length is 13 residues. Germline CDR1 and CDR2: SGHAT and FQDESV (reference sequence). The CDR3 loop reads CANSLDWDQSQHS. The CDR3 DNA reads TGTGCCAACAGCTTAGATTGGGATCAGTCCCAGCATTCT.

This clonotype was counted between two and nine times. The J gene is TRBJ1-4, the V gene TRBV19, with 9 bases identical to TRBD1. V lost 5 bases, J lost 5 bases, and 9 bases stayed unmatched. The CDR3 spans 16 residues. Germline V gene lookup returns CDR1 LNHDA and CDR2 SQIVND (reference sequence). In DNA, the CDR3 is TGTGCCAGTAGTCAACCCGGGACAGGGCTAAATGAAAAACTGTTTTTT. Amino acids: CASSQPGTGLNEKLFF.

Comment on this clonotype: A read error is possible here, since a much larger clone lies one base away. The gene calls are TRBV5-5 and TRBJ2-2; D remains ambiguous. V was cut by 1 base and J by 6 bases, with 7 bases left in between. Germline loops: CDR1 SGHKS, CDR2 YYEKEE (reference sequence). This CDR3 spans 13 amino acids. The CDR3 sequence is CASSLFEPGELFF. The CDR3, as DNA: TGTGCCAGCAGCTTGTTTGAACCCGGGGAGCTGTTTTTT.

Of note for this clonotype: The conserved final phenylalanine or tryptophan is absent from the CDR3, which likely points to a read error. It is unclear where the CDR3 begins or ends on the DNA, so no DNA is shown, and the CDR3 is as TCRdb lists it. The CDR3: CASSYSNLNTGELFL. This chain links TRBV6-5 with TRBJ2-2. CDR1 and CDR2 (germline): MNHEY, SVGAGI. A total of 15 residues make up the CDR3, ends included.

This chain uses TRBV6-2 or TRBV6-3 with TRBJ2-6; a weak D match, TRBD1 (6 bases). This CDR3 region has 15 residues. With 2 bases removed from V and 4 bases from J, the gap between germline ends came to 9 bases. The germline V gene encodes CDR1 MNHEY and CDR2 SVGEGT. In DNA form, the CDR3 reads TGTGCCAGCAGTTACAACAGGGCAGGGGCCAACGTCCTGACTTTC. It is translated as CASSYNRAGANVLTF.

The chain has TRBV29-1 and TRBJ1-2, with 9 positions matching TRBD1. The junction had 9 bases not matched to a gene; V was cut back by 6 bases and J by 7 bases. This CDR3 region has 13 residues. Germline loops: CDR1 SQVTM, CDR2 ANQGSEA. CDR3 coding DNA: TGCAGCGTCCCGACCGGGACAGGGTGTGGCTACACCTTC. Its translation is CSVPTGTGCGYTF.

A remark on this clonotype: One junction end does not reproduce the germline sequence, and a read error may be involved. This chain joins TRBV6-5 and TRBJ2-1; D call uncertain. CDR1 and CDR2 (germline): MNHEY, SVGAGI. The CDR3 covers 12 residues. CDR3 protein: CTSWKPPNEQFF. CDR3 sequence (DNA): TGTACCAGCTGGAAGCCCCCCAATGAGCAGTTCTTC.

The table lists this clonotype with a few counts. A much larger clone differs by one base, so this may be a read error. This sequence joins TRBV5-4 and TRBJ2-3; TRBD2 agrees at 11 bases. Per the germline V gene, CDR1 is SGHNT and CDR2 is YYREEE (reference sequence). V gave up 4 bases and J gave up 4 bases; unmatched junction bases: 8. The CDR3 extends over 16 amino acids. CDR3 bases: TGTGCCAGCAGCGGGACTAGCGGATCTAGCGCAGATACGCAGTATTTT. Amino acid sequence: CASSGTSGSSADTQYF. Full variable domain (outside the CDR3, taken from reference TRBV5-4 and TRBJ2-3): ETGVTQSPTHLIKTRGQQVTLRCSSQSGHNTVSWYQQALGQGPQFIFQYYREEENGRGNFPPRFSGLQFPNYSSELNVNALELDDSALYLCASSGTSGSSADTQYFGPGTRLTVL.

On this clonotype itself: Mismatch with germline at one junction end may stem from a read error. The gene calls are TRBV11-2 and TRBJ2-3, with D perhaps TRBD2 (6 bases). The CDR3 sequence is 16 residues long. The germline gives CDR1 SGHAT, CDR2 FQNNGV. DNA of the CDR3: TGTGCTAGCAGCTTAGATGCGGGATGGGGCACAAATACGCAGTATTTT. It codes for CASSLDAGWGTNTQYF.

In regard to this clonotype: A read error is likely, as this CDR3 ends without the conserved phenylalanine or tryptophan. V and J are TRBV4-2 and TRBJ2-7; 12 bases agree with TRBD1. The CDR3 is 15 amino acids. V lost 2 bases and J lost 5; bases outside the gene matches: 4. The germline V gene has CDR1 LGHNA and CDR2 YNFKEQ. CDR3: CASSQPGQGAHEQYS. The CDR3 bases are TGTGCCAGCAGCCAACCGGGACAGGGGGCCCACGAGCAGTACTCC.

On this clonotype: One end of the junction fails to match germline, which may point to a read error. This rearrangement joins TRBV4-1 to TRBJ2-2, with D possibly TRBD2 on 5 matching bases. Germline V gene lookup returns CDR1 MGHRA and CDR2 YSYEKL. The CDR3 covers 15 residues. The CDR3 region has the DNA TGCGCCAGCAGCCAAGATGGTAGAATCACCGGGGAGCTGCTTTTT. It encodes CASSQDGRITGELLF.

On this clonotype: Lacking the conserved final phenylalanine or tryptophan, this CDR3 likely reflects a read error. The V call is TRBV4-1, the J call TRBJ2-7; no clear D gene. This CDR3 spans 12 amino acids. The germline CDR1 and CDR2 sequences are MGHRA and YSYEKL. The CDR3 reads CTSSQDFAEQYI. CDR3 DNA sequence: TGCACGAGCAGCCAAGATTTTGCCGAGCAGTACATC.

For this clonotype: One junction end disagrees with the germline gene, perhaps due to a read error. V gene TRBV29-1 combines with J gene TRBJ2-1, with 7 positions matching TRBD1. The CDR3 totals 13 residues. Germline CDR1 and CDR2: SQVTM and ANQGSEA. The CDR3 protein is CNVEGTVDNEWFF. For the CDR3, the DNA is TGCAACGTTGAAGGGACAGTCGACAATGAGTGGTTCTTC.

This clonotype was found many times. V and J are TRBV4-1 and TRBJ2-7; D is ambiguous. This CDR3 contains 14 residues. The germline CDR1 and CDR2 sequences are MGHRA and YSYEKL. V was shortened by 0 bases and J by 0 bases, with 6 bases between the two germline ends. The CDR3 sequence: CASSQDSLSYEQYF. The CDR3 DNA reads TGCGCCAGCAGCCAAGATAGTCTCTCCTACGAGCAGTACTTC.

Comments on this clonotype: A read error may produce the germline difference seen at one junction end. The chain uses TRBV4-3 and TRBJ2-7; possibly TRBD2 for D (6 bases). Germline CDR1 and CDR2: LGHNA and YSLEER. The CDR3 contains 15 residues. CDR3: CTSSQGAGSSYEQYF. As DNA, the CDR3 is TGCACCAGCAGCCAAGGCGCGGGGAGCTCATACGAGCAGTACTTC.

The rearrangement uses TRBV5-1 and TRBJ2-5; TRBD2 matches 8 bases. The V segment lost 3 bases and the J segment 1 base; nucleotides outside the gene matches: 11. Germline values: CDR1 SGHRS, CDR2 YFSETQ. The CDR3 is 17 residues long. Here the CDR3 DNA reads TGCGCCAGCAGCTCGGGAGGGACTAGTGTAATCCAAGAGACCCAGTACTTC. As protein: CASSSGGTSVIQETQYF.

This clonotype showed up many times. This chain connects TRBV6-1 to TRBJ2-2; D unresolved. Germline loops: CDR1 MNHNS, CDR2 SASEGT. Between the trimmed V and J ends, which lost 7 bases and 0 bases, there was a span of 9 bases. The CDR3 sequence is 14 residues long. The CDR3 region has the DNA TGTGCCAGCACGGCCAAGGCGAACACCGGGGAGCTGTTTTTT. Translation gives CASTAKANTGELFF.

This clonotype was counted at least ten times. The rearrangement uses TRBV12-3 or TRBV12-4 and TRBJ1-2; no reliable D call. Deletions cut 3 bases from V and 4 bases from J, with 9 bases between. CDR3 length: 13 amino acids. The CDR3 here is CASSFNSLYGYTF. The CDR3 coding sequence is TGTGCCAGCAGTTTTAACAGTCTCTATGGCTACACCTTC.

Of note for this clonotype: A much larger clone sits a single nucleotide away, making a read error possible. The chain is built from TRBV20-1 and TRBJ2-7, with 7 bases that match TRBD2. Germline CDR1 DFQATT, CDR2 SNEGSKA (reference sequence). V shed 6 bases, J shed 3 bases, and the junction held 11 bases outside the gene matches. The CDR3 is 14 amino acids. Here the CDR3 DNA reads TGCAGTGCAATATGGGAGGGACCGTACTACGAGCAGTACTTC. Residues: CSAIWEGPYYEQYF.

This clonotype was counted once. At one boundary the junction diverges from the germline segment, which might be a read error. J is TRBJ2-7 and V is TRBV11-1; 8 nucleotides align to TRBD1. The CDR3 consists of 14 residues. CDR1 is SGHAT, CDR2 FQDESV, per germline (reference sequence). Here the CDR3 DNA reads TGTACCAGCACCTTACGACAGGGGATCGACGAGCAGTACTTC. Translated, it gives CTSTLRQGIDEQYF.

The CDR3 here is CASTHSDRASKNIQYF. As DNA, the CDR3 is TGTGCCAGCACACACTCAGACAGGGCGTCCAAAAACATTCAGTACTTC. This rearrangement joins TRBV11-1 to TRBJ2-4; 7 bases line up with TRBD1. Trimming at V came to 7 bases and at J to 2 bases, leaving 11 bases not matched to a gene. This CDR3 is 16 amino acids long. The germline V gene has CDR1 SGHAT and CDR2 FQDESV (reference sequence).

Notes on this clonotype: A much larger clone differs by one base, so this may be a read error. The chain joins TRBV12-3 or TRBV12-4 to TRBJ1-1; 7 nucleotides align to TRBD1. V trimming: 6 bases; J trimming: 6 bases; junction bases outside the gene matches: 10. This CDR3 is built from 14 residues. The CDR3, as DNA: TGTGCCAGCAGCTTTGACAGGGTCCTCGCTGAAGCTTTCTTT. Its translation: CASSFDRVLAEAFF.